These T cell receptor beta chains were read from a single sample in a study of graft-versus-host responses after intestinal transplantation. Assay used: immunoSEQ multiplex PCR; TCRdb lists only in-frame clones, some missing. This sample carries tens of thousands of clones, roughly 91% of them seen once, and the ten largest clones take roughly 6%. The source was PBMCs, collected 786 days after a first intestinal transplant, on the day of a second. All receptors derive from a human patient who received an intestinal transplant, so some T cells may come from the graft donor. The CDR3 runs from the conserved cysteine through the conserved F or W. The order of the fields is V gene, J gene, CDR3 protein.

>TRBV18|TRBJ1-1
CASSPLPGGMNTEAFF
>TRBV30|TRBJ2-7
CAWERTGVYEQYF
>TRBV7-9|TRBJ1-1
CASSLEPGMNTEAFF
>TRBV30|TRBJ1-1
CAWSVDRNTEAFF
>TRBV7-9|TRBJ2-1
CASSPGAGTRDNEQFF
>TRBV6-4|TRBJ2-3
CASRDGEGDTQYF
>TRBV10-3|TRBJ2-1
CAISEPDGGRTHAAYNEQFF
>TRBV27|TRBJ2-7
CASSQESGSSAYEQYF
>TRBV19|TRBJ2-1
CASSISRAGYNEQFF
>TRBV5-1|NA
CASSLVSPGGGYEQYF
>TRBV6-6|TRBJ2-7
CASSYDRGSYEQYF
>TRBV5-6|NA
CASSPDLAASYEQYF
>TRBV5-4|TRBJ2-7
CASSLSGGYEQYF
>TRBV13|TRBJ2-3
CASSLRPLTDTQYF
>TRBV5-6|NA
CASSLAGTGGYEQYF
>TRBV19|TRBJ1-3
CASKTVLSGNTIYF
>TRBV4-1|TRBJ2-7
CASSQAGSAYEQYF
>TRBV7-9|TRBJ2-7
CASSLSYYEQYF
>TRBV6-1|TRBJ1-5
CASTRRDDQPQHF
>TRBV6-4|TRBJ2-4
CPGTPVKDIQYF
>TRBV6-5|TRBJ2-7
CASFSAYEQYF
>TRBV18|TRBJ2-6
CASSPSGTDVLTF